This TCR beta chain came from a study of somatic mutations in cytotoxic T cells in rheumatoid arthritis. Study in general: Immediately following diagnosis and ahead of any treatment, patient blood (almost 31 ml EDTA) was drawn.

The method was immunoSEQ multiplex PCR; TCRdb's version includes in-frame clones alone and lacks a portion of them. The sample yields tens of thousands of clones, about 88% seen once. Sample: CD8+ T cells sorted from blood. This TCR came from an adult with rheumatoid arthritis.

The CDR3 spells CASSFVKSTDTQYF. CDR3 in DNA: TGTGCCAGCAGTTTCGTAAAGAGCACAGATACGCAGTATTTT. The V gene is TRBV27, the J gene TRBJ2-3; D not certain. The V and J ends lost 3 bases and 0 bases respectively, with 7 bases between them. The CDR3 has 14 amino acids. Germline V gene data show CDR1 as MNHEY and CDR2 as SMNVEV (reference sequence).